The subject of this entry is one T cell receptor beta chain. Its antigen is not identified. PCR or immunohistochemistry showed mismatch repair deficiency in every enrolled patient. TCR sequencing covered a few patients who responded to pembrolizumab. This sample stems from a study of PD-1 blockade in mismatch repair-deficient tumors. The overall study: Patients had over 10 mismatch repair-deficient cancer types, all previously treated and progressing.

Repertoires were generated with immunoSEQ multiplex PCR, while TCRdb's copy carries only in-frame clones and drops some. The data show about 39,000 clones, 75% to 90% seen once. Germline CDR1 is SGHRS and CDR2 is YFSETQ. The CDR3 runs 15 residues. V was pared by 2 bases and J by 3 bases, with 5 bases of the junction left unmatched. Study-level points and caveats: Rapid post-treatment expansion, then contraction, generally preceding radiologic response, marked tumor-resident clones.

The TCR sequence derives from an adult with mismatch repair-deficient cancer. The V call is TRBV5-1, the J call TRBJ1-2; TRBD1 matches 9 bases. The sequencing here drew on PBMCs, taken less than 40 weeks after starting pembrolizumab. The CDR3 loop is CASSLTGGADYGYTF. In DNA, the CDR3 is TGCGCCAGCAGCTTAACAGGGGGCGCAGACTATGGCTACACCTTC.